This record looks at one TCR beta chain sequence and its context. Other DNA variants within this sample encode the same CDR3. The V and J ends lost 0 bases and 7 bases respectively, with 6 bases between them. Looked up from germline, CDR1 is GTSNPN and CDR2 is SVGIG (reference sequence). The CDR3 consists of 11 residues. This specimen comes from a study of blood T cell repertoires in COVID-19. Per the original data handling: It was from reference gene primer amplification that nucleated cell counts were estimated. Repertoires were generated with immunoSEQ multiplex PCR, while TCRdb's copy carries only in-frame clones and drops some. V and J calls and clone size come straight from that table; D and trimming were deduced from the DNA. The sample contains fewer than 500,000 clones, 70% to 90% of which appear only once.

The sample comprised peripheral blood. The clonotype originates from a man aged 18 to 29 with COVID-19, enrolled during active disease. The chain combines TRBV30 with TRBJ1-1; D gene unclear. In DNA form, the CDR3 reads TGTGCCTGGAGTGTTTACGGTGAAGCTTTCTTT. Its translation is CAWSVYGEAFF.